The present T cell receptor (beta chain) was sequenced within a study of persistence of HIV-infected CD4 T cells. The libraries were made with immunoSEQ version 4 in survey mode. Genomic DNA was diluted to 9 to 10 ng/uL, up to roughly 1 ug per sample. The assay was immunoSEQ multiplex PCR, and TCRdb's table has in-frame clones only and misses some. Found here are tens of thousands of clones, around 74% of them singletons; the top ten hold about 1.8%. The stimulus was an HIV-1 Gag 15-mer peptide pool, about 1 ug/peptide/mL. Sorting selected CD4+ T cells upregulating both CD40 ligand and CD69. Donors had CD4+ T cell counts above 400 cells/uL and were CMV-seropositive. Stimulated PBMCs had first been depleted of CD8+ T cells. Concerning this clone: Its antigen is unknown.

This CDR3 has 18 amino acids. V was clipped by 4 bases and J by 3 bases; unmatched bases: 13. The germline gives CDR1 SEHNR, CDR2 FQNEAQ (reference sequence). The receptor was derived from an adult man with HIV who was CMV-seropositive. This material consisted of CD4+ T cells sorted from PBMCs after 18-hour stimulation, taken from a patient who received antiretroviral therapy. V usage is TRBV7-9 and J usage is TRBJ2-7; 12 bases line up with TRBD2. CDR3 protein: CASSSPRLAGVYSYEQYF. The CDR3 DNA follows: TGTGCCAGCAGCTCCCCCCGACTAGCGGGGGTGTATAGCTACGAGCAGTACTTC. Supplemented by reference TRBV7-9 and TRBJ2-7, the full variable domain reads DTGVSQNPRHKITKRGQNVTFRCDPISEHNRLYWYRQTLGQGPEFLTYFQNEAQLEKSRLLSDRFSAERPKGSFSTLEIQRTEQGDSAMYLCASSSPRLAGVYSYEQYFGPGTRLTVT.